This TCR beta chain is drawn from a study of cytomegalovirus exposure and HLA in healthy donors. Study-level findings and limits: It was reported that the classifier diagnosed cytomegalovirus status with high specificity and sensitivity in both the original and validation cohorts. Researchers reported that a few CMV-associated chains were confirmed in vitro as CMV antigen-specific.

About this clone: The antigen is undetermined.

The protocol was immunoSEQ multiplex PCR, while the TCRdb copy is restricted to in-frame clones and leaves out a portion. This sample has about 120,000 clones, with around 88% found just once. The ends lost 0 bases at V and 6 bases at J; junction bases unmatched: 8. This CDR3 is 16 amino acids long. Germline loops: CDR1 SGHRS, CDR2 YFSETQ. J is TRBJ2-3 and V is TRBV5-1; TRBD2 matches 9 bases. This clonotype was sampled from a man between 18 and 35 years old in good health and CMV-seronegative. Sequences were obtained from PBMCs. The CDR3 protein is CASSLGGRALGDTQYF. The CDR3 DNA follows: TGCGCCAGCAGCTTGGGCGGGAGGGCCCTCGGGGATACGCAGTATTTT.